This T cell receptor (beta chain) was recovered during a study of cytomegalovirus exposure and HLA in healthy donors. On this clone itself: Its antigen is undetermined.

Regarding the study as a whole: Rarity characterized most TCR sequences, yet some public TCRs appeared in many donors. Some TCR beta chains (more than 150 of them) were listed as cytomegalovirus-associated. The authors confirmed in vitro that three CMV-associated chains were specific for CMV antigens.

Assay used: immunoSEQ multiplex PCR; TCRdb lists only in-frame clones, some missing. The sample contains about 200,000 clones, over 65% of which appear only once. Separate from the roughly 630-subject first cohort was the approximately 120-subject validation cohort, to which the donors belonged. The germline gives CDR1 SGHRS, CDR2 YFSETQ. V was trimmed by 0 bases and J by 1 base, leaving 5 bases between them. There are 13 residues in the CDR3. The sequence was collected from a young woman in good health and CMV-seronegative. Sequenced input: PBMCs. The J gene is TRBJ2-7, the V gene TRBV5-1; D remains unclear. The CDR3 region has the DNA TGCGCCAGCAGCTTGGCCAGATCCTACGAGCAGTACTTC. Translation gives CASSLARSYEQYF.